The rows below give T cell receptor beta chains drawn from one sample of a study of cytomegalovirus exposure and HLA in healthy donors. Produced via immunoSEQ multiplex PCR; TCRdb's table is partial and in-frame only. The data contain 97,000 or so clones, approximately 90% of them seen just once; the ten biggest clones take up roughly 3.8%. The material sequenced was PBMCs. Receptor source: a woman aged 25 to 39 in good health and CMV-seronegative. The CDR3 runs from the conserved cysteine through the conserved F or W. The D gene is left open where the match is weak. Clone size is not always given. Where it is, it says once, few, many or a class for expanded clones.

16	TRBD2	TRBJ2-5	once	TRBV5-1	TGCGCCAGCAACCCCGCGGGACTAGCGGGAGGAGAGACCCAGTACTTC	CASNPAGLAGGETQYF
15	.	TRBJ1-2	.	TRBV18	TGTGCCAGCTCACAGGGGCAGAACAGGGCTACTGGCTACACCTTC	CASSQGQNRATGYTF
13	.	TRBJ1-5	.	TRBV18	TGTGCCAGCTCAGAGGACATCTATCAGCCCCAGCATTTT	CASSEDIYQPQHF
14	.	TRBJ1-1	.	TRBV15	TGTGCCACCAGCAGAGAGGCGGGGAACACTGAAGCTTTCTTT	CATSREAGNTEAFF
13	.	TRBJ1-6	few	TRBV6-5	TGTGCCAGCAGTACCGACAGCTATTCACCCCTCCACTTT	CASSTDSYSPLHF
18	TRBD1	TRBJ1-4	once	TRBV16	TGTGCCAGCAGCCTAAACCCGGGACAGGGTTCAACTAATGAAAAACTGTTTTTT	CASSLNPGQGSTNEKLFF
15	TRBD1	TRBJ1-1	.	TRBV6-1	TGTGCCAGCAGCATGAGACAGGGATTGAACACTGAAGCTTTCTTT	CASSMRQGLNTEAFF
13	.	TRBJ2-7	.	TRBV28	TGTGCCAGCAATAGTGCGAGCTCCTACGAGCAGTACTTC	CASNSASSYEQYF
14	TRBD2	TRBJ2-2	.	TRBV7-2	TGTGCCAGCAGCTCCGTAGCGGGGACCGGGGAGCTGTTTTTT	CASSSVAGTGELFF
14	TRBD2	TRBJ2-5	.	TRBV7-9	TGTGCCAGCAGCTTACGACTAGCCGGCGAGACCCAGTACTTC	CASSLRLAGETQYF
15	TRBD1	TRBJ1-3	.	TRBV27	TGTGCCAGCAGCCTACAGGGGCAAGGGGGAAACACCATATATTTT	CASSLQGQGGNTIYF
16	.	TRBJ2-2	.	TRBV7-9	TGTGCCAGCAGCCCGATAGGTAGAGGTGCGGCCGGGGAGCTGTTTTTT	CASSPIGRGAAGELFF
14	TRBD1	TRBJ2-2	.	TRBV5-1	TGCGCCAGCAGGGGACAGGCGAACACCGGGGAGCTGTTTTTT	CASRGQANTGELFF
15	TRBD1	TRBJ2-7	.	TRBV5-1	TGCGCCAGCAGCTTGAGGACAGGGGGCACGGGGGAGCAGTACTTC	CASSLRTGGTGEQYF
11	.	TRBJ1-2	many	TRBV5-1	TGCGCCAGCAGCGAGGGTGTTGGCTACACCTTC	CASSEGVGYTF
14	.	TRBJ1-4	.	TRBV18	TGTGCCAGCTCACAAGTCACAGGACAGGAAAAACTGTTTTTT	CASSQVTGQEKLFF
13	.	TRBJ2-3	.	TRBV7-3	TGTGCCAGCAGCTTACAGGGCACAGATACGCAGTATTTT	CASSLQGTDTQYF
15	.	TRBJ1-6	.	TRBV5-6	TGTGCCAGCAGCTTAATCACAGGTCTCGTTTCACCCCTCCACTTT	CASSLITGLVSPLHF
15	TRBD2	TRBJ2-7	few	TRBV18	TGTGCCAGCTCACTATCTAGCGGGGTCTCCTACGAGCAGTACTTC	CASSLSSGVSYEQYF
15	TRBD1	TRBJ2-1	.	TRBV27	TGTGCCAGCAGGCTACAGGGGGTATCCTACAATGAGCAGTTCTTC	CASRLQGVSYNEQFF
14	TRBD1	TRBJ1-1	.	TRBV7-9	TGTGCCAGCAGCCCCTGGGGGGGACAGGGCGTCGTTTTCTTT	CASSPWGGQGVVFF
15	TRBD1	TRBJ2-2	.	TRBV5-1	TGCGCCAGCAGCTTGGACAGGGGGAACACCGGGGAGCTGTTTTTT	CASSLDRGNTGELFF
11	.	TRBJ2-7	.	TRBV27	TGTGCCAGCAGAGCCTCCTACGAGCAGTACTTC	CASRASYEQYF
17	TRBD1	TRBJ1-1	.	TRBV9	TGTGCCAGCAGCGTAGTAGGTCAGGGGGCAATTAACGATGAAGCTTTCTTT	CASSVVGQGAINDEAFF
13	.	TRBJ2-2	few	TRBV10-3	TGTGCCATCAAGGAGACTATCACCGGGGAGCTGTTTTTT	CAIKETITGELFF
16	.	TRBJ2-1	.	TRBV5-1	TGCGCCAGCAATCTGCCGAGTGGACAGCCTTACAATGAGCAGTTCTTC	CASNLPSGQPYNEQFF
13	.	TRBJ1-1	.	TRBV7-3	TGTGCCAGCAGCACACAAGTGAACACTGAAGCTTTCTTT	CASSTQVNTEAFF
14	.	TRBJ2-6	few	TRBV2	TGTGCCAGCAGTGTCTCTTCTGGGGCCAACGTCCTGACTTTC	CASSVSSGANVLTF